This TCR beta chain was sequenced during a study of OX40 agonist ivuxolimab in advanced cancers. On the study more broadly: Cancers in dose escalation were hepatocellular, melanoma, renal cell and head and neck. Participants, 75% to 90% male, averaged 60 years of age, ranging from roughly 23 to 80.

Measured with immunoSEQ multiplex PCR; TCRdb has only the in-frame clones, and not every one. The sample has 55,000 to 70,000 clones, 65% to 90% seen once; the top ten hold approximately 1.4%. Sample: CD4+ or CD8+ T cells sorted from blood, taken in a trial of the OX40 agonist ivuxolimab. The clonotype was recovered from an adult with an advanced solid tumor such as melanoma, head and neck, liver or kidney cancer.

In nucleotides, the CDR3 is TGTGCCAGCAGCTTAACCCAAAGCTCCTACGAGCAGTACTTC. As protein: CASSLTQSSYEQYF. The chain is built from TRBV7-6 and TRBJ2-7; D call uncertain. The germline V gene encodes CDR1 SGHVS and CDR2 FNYEAQ. V gave up 2 bases and J gave up 0 bases, with 8 bases separating them. The CDR3 covers 14 residues. The complete variable domain, with remaining parts taken from reference TRBV7-6 and TRBJ2-7, reads GAGVSQSPRYKVTKRGQDVALRCDPISGHVSLYWYRQALGQGPEFLTYFNYEAQQDKSGLPNDRFSAERPEGSISTLTIQRTEQRDSAMYRCASSLTQSSYEQYFGPGTRLTVT.